This paragraph reports one TCR beta chain. The method was immunoSEQ multiplex PCR; TCRdb's version includes in-frame clones alone and lacks a portion of them. Of fewer than 200,000 clones listed, about 87% were seen once; the top ten hold around 10%. Time point described: blood 4 weeks post-SBRT, at nephrectomy. Noted treatment: 15 Gy SBRT to primary tumor, nephrectomy 4 weeks later. Nephrectomy followed 15 Gy stereotactic body radiation by 4 weeks. This entry belongs to a study of radiation and T cells in renal cell carcinoma. The sequence was collected from a woman aged 45 to 65 with renal cell carcinoma. Sequencing was performed on blood, taken from a patient whose treatment included radiotherapy and nephrectomy.

CDR3 DNA: TGTGCCAGCAGGGGGACTAGCTTAGAGACCCAGTACTTC. It translates to CASRGTSLETQYF. The chain joins TRBV6-5 to TRBJ2-5; 9 nucleotides agree with TRBD2. The CDR3 has 13 amino acids. Germline-derived CDR1 and CDR2 are MNHEY and SVGAGI. The trim removed 6 bases at V and 4 bases at J, leaving 3 bases unmatched.